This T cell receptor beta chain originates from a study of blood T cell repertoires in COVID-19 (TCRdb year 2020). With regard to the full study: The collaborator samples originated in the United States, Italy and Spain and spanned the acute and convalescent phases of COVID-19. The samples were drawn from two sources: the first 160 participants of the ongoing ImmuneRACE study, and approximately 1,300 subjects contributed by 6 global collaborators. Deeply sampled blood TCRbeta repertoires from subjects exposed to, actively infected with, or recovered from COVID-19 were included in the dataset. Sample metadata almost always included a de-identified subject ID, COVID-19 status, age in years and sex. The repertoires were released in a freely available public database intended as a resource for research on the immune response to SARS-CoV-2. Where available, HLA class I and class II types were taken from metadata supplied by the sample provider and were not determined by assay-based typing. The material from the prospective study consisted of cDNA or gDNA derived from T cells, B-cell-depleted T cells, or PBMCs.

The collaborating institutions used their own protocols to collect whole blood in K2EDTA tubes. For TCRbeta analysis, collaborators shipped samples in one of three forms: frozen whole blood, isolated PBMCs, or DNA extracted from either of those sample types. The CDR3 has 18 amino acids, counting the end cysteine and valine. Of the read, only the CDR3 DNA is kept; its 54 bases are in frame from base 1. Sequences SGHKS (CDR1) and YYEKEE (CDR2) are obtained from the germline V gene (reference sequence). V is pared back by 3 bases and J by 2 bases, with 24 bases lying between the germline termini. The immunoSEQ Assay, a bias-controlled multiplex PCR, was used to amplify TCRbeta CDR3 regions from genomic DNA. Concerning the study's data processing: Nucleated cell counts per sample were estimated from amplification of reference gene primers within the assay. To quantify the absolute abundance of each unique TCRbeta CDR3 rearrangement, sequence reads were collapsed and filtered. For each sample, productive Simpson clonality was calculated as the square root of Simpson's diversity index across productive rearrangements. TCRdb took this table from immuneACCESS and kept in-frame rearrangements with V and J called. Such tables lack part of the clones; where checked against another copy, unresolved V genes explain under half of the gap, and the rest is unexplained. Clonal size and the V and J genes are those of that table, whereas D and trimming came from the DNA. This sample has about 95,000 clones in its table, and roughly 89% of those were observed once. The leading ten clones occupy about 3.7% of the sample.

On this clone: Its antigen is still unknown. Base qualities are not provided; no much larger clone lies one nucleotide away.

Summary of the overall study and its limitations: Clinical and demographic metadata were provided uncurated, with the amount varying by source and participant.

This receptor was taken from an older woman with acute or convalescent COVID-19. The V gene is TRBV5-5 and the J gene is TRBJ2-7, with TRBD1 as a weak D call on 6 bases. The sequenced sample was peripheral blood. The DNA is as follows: TGTGCCAGCAGCTCTATCTTTCGCCGGGACAATCCTACCTACGAGCAGTACGTC. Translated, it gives CASSSIFRRDNPTYEQYV.